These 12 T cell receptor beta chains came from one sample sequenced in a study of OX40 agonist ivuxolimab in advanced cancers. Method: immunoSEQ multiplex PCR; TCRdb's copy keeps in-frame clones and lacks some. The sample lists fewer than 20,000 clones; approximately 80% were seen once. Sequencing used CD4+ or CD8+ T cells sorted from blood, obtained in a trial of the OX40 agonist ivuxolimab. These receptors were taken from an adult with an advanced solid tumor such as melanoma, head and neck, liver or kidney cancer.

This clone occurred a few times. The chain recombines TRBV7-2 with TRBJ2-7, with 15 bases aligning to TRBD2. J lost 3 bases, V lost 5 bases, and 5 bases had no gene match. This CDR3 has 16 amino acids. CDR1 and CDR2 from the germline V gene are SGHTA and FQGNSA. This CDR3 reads CASSPGTSGRYYEQYF. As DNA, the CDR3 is TGTGCCAGCAGCCCGGGGACTAGCGGGAGGTACTACGAGCAGTACTTC.

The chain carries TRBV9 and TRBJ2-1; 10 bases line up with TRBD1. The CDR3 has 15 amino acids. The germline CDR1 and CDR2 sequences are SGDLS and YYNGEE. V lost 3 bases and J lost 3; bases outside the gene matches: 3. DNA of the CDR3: TGTGCCAGCAGCGCGACAGGGGGCCTCTACAATGAGCAGTTCTTC. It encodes CASSATGGLYNEQFF.

For the CDR3, the DNA is TGTGCCAGCAGTGAAATAGGGGAGCAGTACTTC. As protein: CASSEIGEQYF. V gene TRBV6-1 combines with J gene TRBJ2-7; no reliable D call. Trimming shortened V by 2 bases and J by 7 bases, and 6 bases separated the two germline ends. CDR3 length: 11 amino acids. Germline V lookup: CDR1 MNHNS, CDR2 SASEGT.

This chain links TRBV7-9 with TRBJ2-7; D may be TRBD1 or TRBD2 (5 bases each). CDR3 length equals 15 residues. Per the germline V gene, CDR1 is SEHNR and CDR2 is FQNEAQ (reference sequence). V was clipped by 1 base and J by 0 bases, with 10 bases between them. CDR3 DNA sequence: TGTGCCAGCAGCTTAGAGTGGGGGAGCTCCTACGAGCAGTACTTC. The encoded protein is CASSLEWGSSYEQYF.

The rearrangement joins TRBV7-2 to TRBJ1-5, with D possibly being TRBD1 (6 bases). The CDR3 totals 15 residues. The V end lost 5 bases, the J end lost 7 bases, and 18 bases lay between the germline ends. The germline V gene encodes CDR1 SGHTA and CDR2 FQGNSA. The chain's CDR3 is CASSPRGHPAQPQHF. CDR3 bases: TGTGCCAGCAGCCCCCGGGGACATCCTGCCCAGCCCCAGCATTTT.

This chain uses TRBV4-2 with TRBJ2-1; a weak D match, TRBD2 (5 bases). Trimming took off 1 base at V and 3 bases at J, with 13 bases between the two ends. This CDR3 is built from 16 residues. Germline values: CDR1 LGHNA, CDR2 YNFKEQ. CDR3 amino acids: CASSQVRRSGYNEQFF. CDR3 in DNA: TGTGCCAGCAGCCAAGTTCGACGGAGCGGCTACAATGAGCAGTTCTTC.

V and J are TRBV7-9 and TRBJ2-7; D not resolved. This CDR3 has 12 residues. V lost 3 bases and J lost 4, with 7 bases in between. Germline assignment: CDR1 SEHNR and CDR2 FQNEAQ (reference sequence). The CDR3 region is CASSFKEYEQYF. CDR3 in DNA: TGTGCCAGCAGCTTCAAGGAATACGAGCAGTACTTC.

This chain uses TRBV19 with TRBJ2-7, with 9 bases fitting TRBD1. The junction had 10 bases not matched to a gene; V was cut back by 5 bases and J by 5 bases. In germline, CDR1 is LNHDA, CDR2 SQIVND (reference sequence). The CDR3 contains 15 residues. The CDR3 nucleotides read TGTGCCAGTAGTCACGTGGGACAGGGTCCCAACGAGCAGTACTTC. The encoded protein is CASSHVGQGPNEQYF.

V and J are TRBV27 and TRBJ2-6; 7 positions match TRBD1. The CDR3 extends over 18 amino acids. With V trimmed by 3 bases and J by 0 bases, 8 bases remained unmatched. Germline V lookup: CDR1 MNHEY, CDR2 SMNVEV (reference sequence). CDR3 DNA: TGTGCCAGCAGTTTCCAGGGGGTTGCAGGCTCTGGGGCCAACGTCCTGACTTTC. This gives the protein CASSFQGVAGSGANVLTF.

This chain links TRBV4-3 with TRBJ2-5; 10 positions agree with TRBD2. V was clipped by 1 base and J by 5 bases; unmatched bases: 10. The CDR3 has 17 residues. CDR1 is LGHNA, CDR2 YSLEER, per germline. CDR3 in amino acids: CASSQVASGRRGETQYF. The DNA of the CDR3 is TGCGCCAGCAGCCAAGTCGCTAGCGGGAGAAGAGGGGAGACCCAGTACTTC.

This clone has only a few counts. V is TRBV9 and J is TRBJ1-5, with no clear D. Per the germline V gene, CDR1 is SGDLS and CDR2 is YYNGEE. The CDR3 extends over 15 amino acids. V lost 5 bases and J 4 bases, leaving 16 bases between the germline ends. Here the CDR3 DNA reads TGTGCCAGCAGTGGAATTGGGCTGTTGAATCAGCCCCAGCATTTT. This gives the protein CASSGIGLLNQPQHF.

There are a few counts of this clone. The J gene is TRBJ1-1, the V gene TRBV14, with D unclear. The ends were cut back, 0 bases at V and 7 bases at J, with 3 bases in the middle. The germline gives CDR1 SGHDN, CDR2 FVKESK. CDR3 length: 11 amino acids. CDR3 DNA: TGTGCCAGCAGCCAAGACAGTGAAGCTTTCTTT. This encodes CASSQDSEAFF.